One and the same sample provided the 20 T cell receptor beta chains below, sequenced in a study of T cell repertoires in cytomegalovirus infection. From the reads, TCRdb called clonotypes with MiXCR, one entry per CDR3 protein. Among a few hundred thousand distinct CDR3 sequences, over 15% were seen once, and the ten largest hold more than 45%. The sample was CD8+ T cells from PBMCs. These TCRs come from a human donor in good health (CMV status not recorded). Some clones in this sample may be carry-over from other donors' samples.

V usage is TRBV4-1 and J usage is TRBJ1-4, with D unresolved. CDR1 and CDR2 from the germline V gene are MGHRA and YSYEKL. Deletions cut 8 bases from V and 2 bases from J, with 15 bases between. The CDR3 extends over 15 amino acids. The CDR3 is CASEAGSSTNEKLFF. The CDR3, as DNA: TGCGCCAGCGAAGCCGGTTCATCGACTAATGAAAAACTGTTTTTT.

This chain uses TRBV7-6 with TRBJ2-2, with D perhaps matching TRBD1 (6 bases). The CDR3 sequence is 15 residues long. Trimming left V 5 bases short and J 6 bases short, with 16 bases between. Per the germline V gene, CDR1 is SGHVS and CDR2 is FNYEAQ. Here the CDR3 reads CASSAVGALSGELFF. The CDR3 coding sequence is TGTGCCAGCAGCGCCGTGGGGGCTTTGTCCGGGGAGCTGTTTTTT. The whole variable domain, filled in from reference TRBV7-6 and TRBJ2-2, reads GAGVSQSPRYKVTKRGQDVALRCDPISGHVSLYWYRQALGQGPEFLTYFNYEAQQDKSGLPNDRFSAERPEGSISTLTIQRTEQRDSAMYRCASSAVGALSGELFFGEGSRLTVL.

This clonotype has ten or more counts. V and J are TRBV5-5 and TRBJ2-3; possible D gene TRBD1, 6 bases. The CDR3 extends over 15 amino acids. V was pared by 3 bases and J by 1 base, with 12 bases between. Germline CDR1 is SGHKS and CDR2 is YYEKEE (reference sequence). CDR3 in amino acids: CASSSSGHRTDTQYF. CDR3 bases: TGTGCCAGCAGCTCCTCGGGACACCGCACAGATACGCAGTATTTT.

This clonotype showed up just a few times. The CDR3, as DNA: TGTGCCAGCAGCGATGGGTTAGCCAAAAACATTCAGTACTTC. Protein: CASSDGLAKNIQYF. The chain carries TRBV9 and TRBJ2-4; D gene unclear. The V and J ends lost 3 bases and 0 bases respectively, with 7 bases between them. CDR1 SGDLS and CDR2 YYNGEE come from the germline V gene. The CDR3 spans 14 residues.

CDR3 loop: CASSQSGPRGEFF. The CDR3, as DNA: TGCGCCAGCAGCCAAAGCGGGCCCAGGGGAGAGTTCTTC. J is TRBJ2-1 and V is TRBV4-1; D tentatively fits TRBD1 or TRBD2 (6 bases each). V dropped 2 bases and J dropped 14 bases, with 16 bases sitting between them. This CDR3 has 13 residues. Per the germline V gene, CDR1 is MGHRA and CDR2 is YSYEKL.

CDR3 sequence (DNA): TGTGCCACCAGCAGAGGGGCAGCTCACTCCTACGAGCAGTACTTC. Its protein is CATSRGAAHSYEQYF. The rearrangement joins TRBV15 to TRBJ2-7; no clear D. CDR1 and CDR2 from the germline V gene are LNHNV and YYDKDF (reference sequence). V was trimmed by 1 base and J by 0 bases, leaving 10 bases between them. The CDR3 totals 15 residues.

This chain joins TRBV6-1 and TRBJ2-7; D is unresolved. V lost 0 bases, J lost 3 bases, and 6 bases lay in between. Germline-derived CDR1 and CDR2 are MNHNS and SASEGT. The CDR3 has 13 amino acids. DNA of the CDR3: TGTGCCAGCAGTGAAGCCCGCGGCTACGAGCAGTACTTC. This codes for CASSEARGYEQYF.

This chain connects TRBV29-1 to TRBJ1-1; 9 bases map to TRBD1. The germline V gene encodes CDR1 SQVTM and CDR2 ANQGSEA. The CDR3 covers 16 residues. The V segment lost 4 bases and the J segment 4 bases; nucleotides outside the gene matches: 13. The CDR3 DNA sequence: TGCAGCGTTGGGGAACAGGGGGCTTCATGGTCCACTGAAGCTTTCTTT. Its protein is CSVGEQGASWSTEAFF.

There are many counts of this clonotype. The chain carries TRBV7-8 and TRBJ1-1, with D perhaps TRBD1 (5 bases). Deletions cut 1 base from V and 0 bases from J, with 18 bases between. Per the germline V gene, CDR1 is SGHVS and CDR2 is FQNEAQ. The CDR3 runs 18 residues. CDR3: CASSLVVGSTEMNTEAFF. The CDR3 nucleotides read TGTGCCAGCAGCTTAGTAGTGGGTTCGACAGAGATGAACACTGAAGCTTTCTTT.

A remark on this clonotype: Being one base from a much bigger clone, this may be a read error. The V gene is TRBV11-2, the J gene TRBJ1-6, with D possibly being TRBD1 (5 bases). This CDR3 region has 16 residues. Germline assignment: CDR1 SGHAT and CDR2 FQNNGV. As DNA, the CDR3 is TGTGTCAGCAGCTTAGCCTGGGGGGGACGGAATTCACCCCTCCACTTT. It encodes CVSSLAWGGRNSPLHF.

There are many counts of this clonotype. The V call is TRBV7-9, the J call TRBJ2-7, with a weak D call TRBD1 (6 bases). The CDR3 runs 14 residues. Germline values: CDR1 SEHNR, CDR2 FQNEAQ (reference sequence). Trimming removed 5 bases at V and 0 bases at J, with 11 bases between. The CDR3 spells CASSATGSSYEQYF. In DNA form, the CDR3 reads TGTGCCAGCAGCGCGACAGGCAGCTCCTACGAGCAGTACTTC.

This clonotype was detected only a few times. J is TRBJ1-1 and V is TRBV20-1, with 12 bases fitting TRBD1. V shed 0 bases and J 7 bases; nucleotides not matched to a gene: 6. The germline V gene has CDR1 DFQATT and CDR2 SNEGSKA (reference sequence). CDR3 length equals 15 residues. Here the CDR3 reads CSARDFGTGGREAFF. CDR3 bases: TGCAGTGCTAGAGATTTTGGGACAGGGGGCCGTGAAGCTTTCTTT.

The chain couples TRBV7-9 to TRBJ1-2, with TRBD1 matching over 9 bases. Germline V gene lookup returns CDR1 SEHNR and CDR2 FQNEAQ (reference sequence). The CDR3 covers 15 residues. J gave up 6 bases and V 9 bases, and 14 bases lay outside the gene matches. The CDR3 coding sequence is TGTGCCAGAAGCGCTCGTGGGGACAGGGTTGATGGCTACACCTTC. This sequence encodes CARSARGDRVDGYTF.

The V gene is TRBV9, the J gene TRBJ2-3, with 9 bases matching TRBD2. This CDR3 comprises 16 residues. Trimming at V came to 0 bases and at J to 5 bases, leaving 7 bases not matched to a gene. Germline values: CDR1 SGDLS, CDR2 YYNGEE. The CDR3 DNA reads as TGTGCCAGCAGCGTAGGGGGACTAGCTGAACGAGATACGCAGTATTTT. Protein sequence: CASSVGGLAERDTQYF.

With respect to this clonotype: Just one base apart from a much larger clone, this may be a read error. The chain carries TRBV7-4 and TRBJ1-6; unclear D gene. The CDR3 consists of 16 residues. In germline, CDR1 is SGHVT, CDR2 SQSDAQ. CDR3 residues: CGSSSVDGTYNSPLHF. The CDR3 DNA is TGTGGCAGCAGCTCAGTCGACGGAACTTATAATTCACCCCTCCACTTT.

This clonotype has a count of ten or more. The chain combines TRBV7-9 with TRBJ1-2; no firm D call. The germline V gene encodes CDR1 SEHNR and CDR2 FQNEAQ (reference sequence). Trimming removed 3 bases from V and 4 bases from J, with 12 bases in between. The CDR3 has 14 amino acids. CDR3: CASSFIGSTYGYTF. The CDR3 bases are TGTGCCAGCAGCTTTATAGGCAGTACCTATGGCTACACCTTC.

This clonotype was observed a few times. The V call is TRBV6-2 or TRBV6-3, the J call TRBJ2-7, with D unclear. Per the germline V gene, CDR1 is MNHEY and CDR2 is SVGEGT. The CDR3 has 13 amino acids. V was pared by 0 bases and J by 4 bases, with 7 bases between. CDR3 amino acids: CASSYSNSYEQYF. DNA for the CDR3: TGTGCCAGCAGTTACTCCAACAGTTACGAGCAGTACTTC.

The chain uses TRBV6-1 and TRBJ1-6; no firm D call. This CDR3 has 12 residues. The germline gives CDR1 MNHNS, CDR2 SASEGT. V was clipped by 7 bases and J by 7 bases, with 8 bases between them. CDR3 in DNA: TGTGCCAGCAAGGTCACGAATTCACCCCTCCACTTT. Its translation is CASKVTNSPLHF.

V and J are TRBV28 and TRBJ1-4; D is possibly TRBD1 (5 bases). Germline assignment: CDR1 MDHEN and CDR2 SYDVKM. CDR3 size: 17 residues. Trimming took 3 bases from V and 0 from J, leaving 14 bases between them. The CDR3 coding sequence is TGTGCCAGCAGTTTTGATGGGGCCGAAGCAACTAATGAAAAACTGTTTTTT. Its translation: CASSFDGAEATNEKLFF.

This clonotype has only a few counts. The chain links TRBV19 to TRBJ1-2; 12 nucleotides agree with TRBD1. The CDR3 has 15 amino acids. Germline lookup yields CDR1 LNHDA and CDR2 SQIVND (reference sequence). The V gene end was trimmed by 3 bases and the J gene end by 8 bases; junction bases not matched to a gene: 7. The CDR3 is CASSIAGTGGNGYTF. The CDR3, as DNA: TGTGCCAGTAGTATCGCCGGGACAGGGGGCAACGGCTACACCTTC. Filled out from reference TRBV19 and TRBJ1-2, the complete variable domain reads DGGITQSPKYLFRKEGQNVTLSCEQNLNHDAMYWYRQDPGQGLRLIYYSQIVNDFQKGDIAEGYSVSREKKESFPLTVTSAQKNPTAFYLCASSIAGTGGNGYTFGSGTRLTVV.